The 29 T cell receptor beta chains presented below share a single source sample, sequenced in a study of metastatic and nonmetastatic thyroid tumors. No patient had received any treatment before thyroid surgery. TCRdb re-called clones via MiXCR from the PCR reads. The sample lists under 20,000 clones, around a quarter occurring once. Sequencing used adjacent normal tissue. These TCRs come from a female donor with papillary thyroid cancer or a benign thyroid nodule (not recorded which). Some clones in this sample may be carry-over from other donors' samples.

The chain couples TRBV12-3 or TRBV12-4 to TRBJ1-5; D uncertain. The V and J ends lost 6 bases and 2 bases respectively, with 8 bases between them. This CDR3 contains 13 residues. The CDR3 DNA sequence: TGTGCCAGCAGCATAGAGGGCAATCAGCCCCAGCATTTT. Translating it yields CASSIEGNQPQHF.

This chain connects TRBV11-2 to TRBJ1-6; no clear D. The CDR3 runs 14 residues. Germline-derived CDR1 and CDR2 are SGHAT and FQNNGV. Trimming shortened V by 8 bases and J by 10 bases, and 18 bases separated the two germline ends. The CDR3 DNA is TGTGCCAGCGGCGCCAGCTTCAGTGGGTCACCCCTCCACTTT. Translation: CASGASFSGSPLHF.

Here the CDR3 reads CASSFRSGPSYEQYF. As DNA, the CDR3 is TGTGCCAGCAGTTTCCGTAGCGGGCCCTCCTACGAGCAGTACTTC. The chain employs TRBV6-5 and TRBJ2-7, with 7 positions matching TRBD2. The V gene end was trimmed by 4 bases and the J gene end by 0 bases; junction bases not matched to a gene: 6. The V gene's germline CDR1 is MNHEY and CDR2 SVGAGI. This CDR3 is built from 15 residues.

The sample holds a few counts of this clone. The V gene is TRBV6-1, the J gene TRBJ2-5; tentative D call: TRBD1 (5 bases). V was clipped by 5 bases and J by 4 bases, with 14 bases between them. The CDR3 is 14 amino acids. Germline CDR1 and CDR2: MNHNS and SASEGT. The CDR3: CASSHRRDGETQYF. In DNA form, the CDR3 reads TGTGCCAGCAGTCATCGCAGGGATGGAGAGACCCAGTACTTC.

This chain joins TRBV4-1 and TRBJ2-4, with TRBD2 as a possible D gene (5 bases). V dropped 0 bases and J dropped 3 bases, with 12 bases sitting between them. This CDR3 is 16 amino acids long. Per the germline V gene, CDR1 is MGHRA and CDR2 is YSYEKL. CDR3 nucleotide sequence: TGCGCCAGCAGCCAAGATGGTACGGGGAGCAAAAACATTCAGTACTTC. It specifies CASSQDGTGSKNIQYF.

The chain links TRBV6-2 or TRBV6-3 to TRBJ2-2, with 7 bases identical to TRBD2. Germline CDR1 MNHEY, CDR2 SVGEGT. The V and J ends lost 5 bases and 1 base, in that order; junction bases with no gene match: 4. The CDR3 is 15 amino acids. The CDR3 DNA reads TGTGCCAGCAGTAGACTAGCTGAGAACACCGGGGAGCTGTTTTTT. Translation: CASSRLAENTGELFF.

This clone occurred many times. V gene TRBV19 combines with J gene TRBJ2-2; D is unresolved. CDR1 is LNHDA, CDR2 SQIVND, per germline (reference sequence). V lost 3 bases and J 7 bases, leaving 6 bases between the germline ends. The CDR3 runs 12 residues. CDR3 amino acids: CASSIGYGELFF. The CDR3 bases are TGTGCCAGTAGTATCGGCTACGGGGAGCTGTTTTTT. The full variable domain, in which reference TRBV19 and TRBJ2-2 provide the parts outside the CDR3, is DGGITQSPKYLFRKEGQNVTLSCEQNLNHDAMYWYRQDPGQGLRLIYYSQIVNDFQKGDIAEGYSVSREKKESFPLTVTSAQKNPTAFYLCASSIGYGELFFGEGSRLTVL.

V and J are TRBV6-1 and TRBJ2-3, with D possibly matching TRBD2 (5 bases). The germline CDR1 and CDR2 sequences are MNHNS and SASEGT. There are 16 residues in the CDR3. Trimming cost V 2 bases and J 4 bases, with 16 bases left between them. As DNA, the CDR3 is TGTGCCAGCAGTGAAAACAGTTGGGGAGCTGCAGATACGCAGTATTTT. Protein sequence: CASSENSWGAADTQYF.

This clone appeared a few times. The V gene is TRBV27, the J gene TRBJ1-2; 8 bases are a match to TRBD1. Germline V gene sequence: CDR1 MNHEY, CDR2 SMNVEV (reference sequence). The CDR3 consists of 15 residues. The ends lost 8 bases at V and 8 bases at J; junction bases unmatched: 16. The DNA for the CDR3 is TGTGCCAGCCTTTCTGGACAGGGACATTTTCGGGGCTACACCTTC. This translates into CASLSGQGHFRGYTF.

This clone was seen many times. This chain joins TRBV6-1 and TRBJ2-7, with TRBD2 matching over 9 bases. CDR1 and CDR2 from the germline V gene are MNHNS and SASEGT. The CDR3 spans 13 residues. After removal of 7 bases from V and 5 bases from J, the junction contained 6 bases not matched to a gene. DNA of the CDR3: TGTGCCAGCATAGGGACTAGCTTGGACGAGCAGTACTTC. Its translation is CASIGTSLDEQYF.

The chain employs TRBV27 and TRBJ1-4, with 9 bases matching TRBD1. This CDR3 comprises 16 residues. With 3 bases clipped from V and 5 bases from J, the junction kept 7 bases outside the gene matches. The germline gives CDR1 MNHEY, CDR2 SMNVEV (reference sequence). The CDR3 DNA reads TGTGCCAGCAGTTTGAGATGGACAGGGGTCAATGAAAAACTGTTTTTT. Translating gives CASSLRWTGVNEKLFF.

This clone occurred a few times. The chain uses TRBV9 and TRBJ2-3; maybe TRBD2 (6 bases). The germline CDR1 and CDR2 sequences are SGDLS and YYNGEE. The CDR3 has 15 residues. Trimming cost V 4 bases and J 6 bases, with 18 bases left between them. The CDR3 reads CASSPSGVNWDTQYF. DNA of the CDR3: TGTGCCAGCAGCCCCTCGGGAGTCAACTGGGATACGCAGTATTTT.

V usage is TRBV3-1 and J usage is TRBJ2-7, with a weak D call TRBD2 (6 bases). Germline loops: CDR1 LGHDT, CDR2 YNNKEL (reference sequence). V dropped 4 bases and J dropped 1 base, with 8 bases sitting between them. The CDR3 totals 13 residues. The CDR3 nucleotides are TGTGCCAGCAGCCTCGGGAGATCCTACGAGCAGTACTTC. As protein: CASSLGRSYEQYF.

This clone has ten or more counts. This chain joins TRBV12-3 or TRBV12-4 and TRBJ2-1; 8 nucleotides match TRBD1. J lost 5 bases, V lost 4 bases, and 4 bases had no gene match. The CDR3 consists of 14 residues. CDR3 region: CASSSKTGDNEQFF. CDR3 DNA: TGTGCCAGCAGTTCGAAGACAGGGGACAATGAGCAGTTCTTC.

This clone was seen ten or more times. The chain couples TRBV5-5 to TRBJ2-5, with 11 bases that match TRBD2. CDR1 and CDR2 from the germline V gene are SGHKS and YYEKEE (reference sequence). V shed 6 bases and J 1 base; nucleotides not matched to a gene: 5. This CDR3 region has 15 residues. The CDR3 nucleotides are TGTGCCAGCAATAGACTAGCGGGACCCCAAGAGACCCAGTACTTC. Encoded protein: CASNRLAGPQETQYF.

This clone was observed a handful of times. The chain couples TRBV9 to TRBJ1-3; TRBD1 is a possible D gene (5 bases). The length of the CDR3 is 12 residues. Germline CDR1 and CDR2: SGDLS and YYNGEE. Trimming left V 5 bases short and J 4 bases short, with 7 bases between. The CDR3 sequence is CASSRGGNTIYF. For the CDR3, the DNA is TGTGCCAGCAGTCGGGGGGGAAACACCATATATTTT.

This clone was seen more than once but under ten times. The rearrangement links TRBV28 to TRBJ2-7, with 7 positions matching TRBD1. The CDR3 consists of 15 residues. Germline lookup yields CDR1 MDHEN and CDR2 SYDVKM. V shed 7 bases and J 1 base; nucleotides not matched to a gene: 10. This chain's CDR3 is CASTPGGRGSYEQYF. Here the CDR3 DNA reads TGTGCCAGCACCCCAGGAGGCAGGGGGTCCTACGAGCAGTACTTC.

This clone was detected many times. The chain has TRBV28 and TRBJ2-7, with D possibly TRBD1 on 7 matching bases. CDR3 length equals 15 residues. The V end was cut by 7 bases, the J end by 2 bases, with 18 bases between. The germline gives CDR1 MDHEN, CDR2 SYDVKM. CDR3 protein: CASTPGGRGAYEQYF. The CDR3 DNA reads TGTGCCAGCACCCCAGGAGGCAGGGGGGCCTACGAGCAGTACTTC.

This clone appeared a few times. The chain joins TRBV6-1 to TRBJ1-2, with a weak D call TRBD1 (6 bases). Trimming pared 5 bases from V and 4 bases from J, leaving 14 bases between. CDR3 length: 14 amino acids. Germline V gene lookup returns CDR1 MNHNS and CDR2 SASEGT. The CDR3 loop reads CASSSPGQAYGYTF. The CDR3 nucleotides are TGTGCCAGCAGTAGTCCGGGACAAGCCTATGGCTACACCTTC.

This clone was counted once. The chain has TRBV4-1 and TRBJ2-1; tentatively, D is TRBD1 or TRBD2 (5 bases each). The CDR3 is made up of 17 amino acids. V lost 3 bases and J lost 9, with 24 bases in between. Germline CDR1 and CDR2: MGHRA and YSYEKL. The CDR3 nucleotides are TGCGCCAGCAGCCACCAACCGGGACCCCTTGGCCCCAGTGAGCAGTTCTTC. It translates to CASSHQPGPLGPSEQFF.

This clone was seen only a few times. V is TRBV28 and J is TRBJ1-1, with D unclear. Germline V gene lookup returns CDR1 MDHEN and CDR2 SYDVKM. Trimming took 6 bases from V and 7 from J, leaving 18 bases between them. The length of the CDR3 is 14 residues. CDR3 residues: CASRPREASFEAFF. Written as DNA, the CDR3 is TGTGCCAGCAGGCCGCGAGAGGCGTCCTTTGAAGCTTTCTTT. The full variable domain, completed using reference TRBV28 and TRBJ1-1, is DVKVTQSSRYLVKRTGEKVFLECVQDMDHENMFWYRQDPGLGLRLIYFSYDVKMKEKGDIPEGYSVSREKKERFSLILESASTNQTSMYLCASRPREASFEAFFGQGTRLTVV.

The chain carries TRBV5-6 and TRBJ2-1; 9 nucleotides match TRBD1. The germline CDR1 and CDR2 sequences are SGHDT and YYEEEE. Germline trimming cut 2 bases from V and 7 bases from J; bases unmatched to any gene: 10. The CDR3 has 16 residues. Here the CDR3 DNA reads TGTGCCAGCAGCTTAGTCCCGGGACAGGGTTGGAATGAGCAGTTCTTC. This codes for CASSLVPGQGWNEQFF.

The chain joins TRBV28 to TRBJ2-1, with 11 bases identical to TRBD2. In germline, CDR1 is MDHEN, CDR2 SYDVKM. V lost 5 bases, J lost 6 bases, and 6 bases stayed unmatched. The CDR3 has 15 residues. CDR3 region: CASSTFTSGSNEQFF. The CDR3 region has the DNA TGTGCCAGCAGTACTTTTACTAGCGGGAGCAATGAGCAGTTCTTC.

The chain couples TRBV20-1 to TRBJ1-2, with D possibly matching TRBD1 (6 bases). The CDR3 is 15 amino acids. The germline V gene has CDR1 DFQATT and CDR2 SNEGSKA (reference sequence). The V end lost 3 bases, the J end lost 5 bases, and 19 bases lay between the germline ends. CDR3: CSASTGIGVGYGYTF. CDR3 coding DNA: TGCAGTGCTAGCACAGGGATAGGGGTTGGGTATGGCTACACCTTC.

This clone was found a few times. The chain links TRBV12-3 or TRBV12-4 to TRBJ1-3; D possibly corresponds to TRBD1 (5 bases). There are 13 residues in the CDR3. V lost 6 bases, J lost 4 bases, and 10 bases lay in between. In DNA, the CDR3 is TGTGCCAGCAGCAGGGTCGCAGGAAACACCATATATTTT. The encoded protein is CASSRVAGNTIYF.

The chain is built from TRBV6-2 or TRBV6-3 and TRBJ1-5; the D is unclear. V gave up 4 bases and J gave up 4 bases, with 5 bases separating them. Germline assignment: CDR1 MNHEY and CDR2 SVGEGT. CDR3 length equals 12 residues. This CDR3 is CASSSWNQPQHF. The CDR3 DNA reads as TGTGCCAGCAGTTCCTGGAATCAGCCCCAGCATTTT.

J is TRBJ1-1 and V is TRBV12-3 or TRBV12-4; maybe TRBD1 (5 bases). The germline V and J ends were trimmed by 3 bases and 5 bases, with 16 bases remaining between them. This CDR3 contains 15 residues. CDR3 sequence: CASSFEFRAGTEAFF. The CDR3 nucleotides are TGTGCCAGCAGTTTTGAGTTCAGGGCAGGAACTGAAGCTTTCTTT.

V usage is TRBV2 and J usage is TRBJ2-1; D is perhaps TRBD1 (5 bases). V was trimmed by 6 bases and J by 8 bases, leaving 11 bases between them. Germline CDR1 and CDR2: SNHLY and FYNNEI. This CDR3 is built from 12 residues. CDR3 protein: CASSSGLDEQFF. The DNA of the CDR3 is TGTGCCAGCAGCTCAGGGTTGGATGAGCAGTTCTTC.

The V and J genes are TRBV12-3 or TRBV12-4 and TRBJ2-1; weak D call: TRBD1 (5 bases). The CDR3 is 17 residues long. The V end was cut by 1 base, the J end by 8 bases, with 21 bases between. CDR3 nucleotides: TGTGCCAGCAGTTTAGTGGCGTCAGGGTCCGCCCGGTATGAGCAGTTCTTC. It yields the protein CASSLVASGSARYEQFF.